A single sample gave rise to the 5 T cell receptor beta chains below, sequenced in a study of blood T cells in healthy people across ages. Combining a sample-barcoded 5' primer with a J-beta primer mix, a second PCR ran for 7 to 11 cycles. One entry per CDR3 protein, called by TCRdb with MiXCR from the 5' RACE reads. The data contain some 1.5 million distinct CDR3 sequences, roughly 27% of them singletons. What was sequenced was blood. These receptors originate from a woman in her 30s in good health.

In its sample, this clonotype was seen a few times. The chain joins TRBV7-2 to TRBJ1-3; TRBD1 matches 7 bases. CDR1 is SGHTA, CDR2 FQGNSA, per germline. The CDR3 spans 16 residues. J lost 0 bases, V lost 3 bases, and 5 bases had no gene match. CDR3 coding DNA: TGTGCCAGCAGCTTTGGGACAGTAAGCTCTGGAAACACCATATATTTT. This sequence encodes CASSFGTVSSGNTIYF.

CDR3 in amino acids: CASSPGLPLNGGQFF. In DNA, the CDR3 is TGTGCCAGCAGCCCGGGACTACCCCTCAATGGGGGGCAGTTCTTC. V and J are TRBV21-1 and TRBJ2-1; the D call in the table, TRBD2, was not verified against the DNA. TRBV21-1 is flagged as a pseudogene. This CDR3 is built from 15 residues.

This clonotype has only a few counts. The chain has TRBV6-6 and TRBJ2-1; TRBD1 aligns across 10 bases. Germline V gives CDR1 MNHNY, CDR2 SVGAGI (reference sequence). With 4 bases clipped from V and 0 bases from J, the junction kept 0 bases outside the gene matches. This CDR3 is 15 amino acids long. The chain's CDR3 is CASSWTGGSYNEQFF. Written as DNA, the CDR3 is TGTGCCAGCAGTTGGACAGGGGGCTCCTACAATGAGCAGTTCTTC.

J is TRBJ2-1 and V is TRBV6-2 or TRBV6-3, with D hard to call. Per the germline V gene, CDR1 is MNHEY and CDR2 is SVGEGT. CDR3 length equals 13 residues. V gave up 2 bases and J gave up 7 bases, with 9 bases separating them. The DNA of the CDR3 is TGTGCCAGCAGTTACACCCAGGAAAATGAGCAGTTCTTC. It is translated as CASSYTQENEQFF.

This clonotype was observed a handful of times. Here the CDR3 reads CASRPRDPRVKLFF. The CDR3 DNA reads as TGTGCCAGCAGACCCCGGGACCCCCGGGTAAAACTGTTTTTT. V gene TRBV27 combines with J gene TRBJ1-4, with D possibly TRBD1 on 5 matching bases. The CDR3 consists of 14 residues. The V end was cut by 6 bases, the J end by 10 bases, with 18 bases between. Germline loops: CDR1 MNHEY, CDR2 SMNVEV (reference sequence).